Following are 2 T cell receptor beta chains from one sample sequenced in a study of blood T cell repertoires in COVID-19. TCRdb keeps only in-frame clones here, not all; method: immunoSEQ multiplex PCR. The table lists 350,000 to 450,000 clones, around nine tenths of them singletons. The sample comprised peripheral blood. The receptors were gathered from a woman aged 60-75 years with COVID-19, enrolled during active disease.

V is TRBV6-2 or TRBV6-3 and J is TRBJ1-4, with D possibly matching TRBD1 (5 bases). From germline, CDR1 is MNHEY and CDR2 SVGEGT. With 6 bases removed from V and 0 bases from J, the gap between germline ends came to 14 bases. This CDR3 is 16 amino acids long. CDR3 coding DNA: TGTGCCAGCAGCCCTACTCAGGGCGCAACTAATGAAAAACTGTTTTTT. This codes for CASSPTQGATNEKLFF.

V is TRBV7-4 and J is TRBJ1-4; 7 nucleotides line up with TRBD1. This CDR3 is built from 16 residues. The J segment lost 8 bases and the V segment lost 7 bases, leaving 16 bases of the junction unmatched. Germline-derived CDR1 and CDR2 are SGHVT and SQSDAQ. CDR3 sequence (DNA): TGTGCCAGCAACCTTTTTTGGACAGGCTTGCGGGAAAAACTGTTTTTT. Protein sequence: CASNLFWTGLREKLFF. Full variable domain (rest looked up from reference TRBV7-4 and TRBJ1-4): GAGVSQSPRYKVAKRGRDVALRCDSISGHVTLYWYRQTLGQGSEVLTYSQSDAQRDKSGRPSGRFSAERPERSVSTLKIQRTEQGDSAVYLCASNLFWTGLREKLFFGSGTQLSVL.